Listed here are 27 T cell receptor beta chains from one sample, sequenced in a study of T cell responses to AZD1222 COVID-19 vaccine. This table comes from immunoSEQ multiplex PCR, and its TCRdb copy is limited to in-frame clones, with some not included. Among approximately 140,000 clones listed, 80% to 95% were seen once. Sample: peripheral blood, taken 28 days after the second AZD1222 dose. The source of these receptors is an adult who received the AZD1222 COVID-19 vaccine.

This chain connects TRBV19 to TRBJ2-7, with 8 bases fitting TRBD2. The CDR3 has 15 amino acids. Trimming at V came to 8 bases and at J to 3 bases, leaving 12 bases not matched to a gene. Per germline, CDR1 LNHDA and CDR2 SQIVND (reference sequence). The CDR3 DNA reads TGTGCCAGTCGATTTAGCGGGAACCTCCACTACGAGCAGTACTTC. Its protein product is CASRFSGNLHYEQYF.

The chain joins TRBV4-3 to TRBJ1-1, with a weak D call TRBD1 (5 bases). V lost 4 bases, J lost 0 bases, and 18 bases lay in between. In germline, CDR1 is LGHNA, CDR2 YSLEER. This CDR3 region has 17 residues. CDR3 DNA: TGCGCCAGCAGCCTTGGAAGACAGCCCTTCATGAACACTGAAGCTTTCTTT. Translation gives CASSLGRQPFMNTEAFF.

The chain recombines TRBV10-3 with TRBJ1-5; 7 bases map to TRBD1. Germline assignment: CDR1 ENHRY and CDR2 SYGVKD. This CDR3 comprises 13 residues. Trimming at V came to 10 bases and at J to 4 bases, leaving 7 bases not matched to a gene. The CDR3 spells CARRDSLNQPQHF. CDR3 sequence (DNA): TGTGCCAGACGGGACAGCCTAAATCAGCCCCAGCATTTT.

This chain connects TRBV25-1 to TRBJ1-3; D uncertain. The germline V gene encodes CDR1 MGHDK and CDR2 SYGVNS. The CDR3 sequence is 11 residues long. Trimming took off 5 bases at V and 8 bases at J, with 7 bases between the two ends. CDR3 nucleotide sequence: TGTGCCAGCAGTACGCTGGACACCATATATTTT. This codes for CASSTLDTIYF. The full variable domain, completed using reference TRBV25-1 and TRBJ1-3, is EADIYQTPRYLVIGTGKKITLECSQTMGHDKMYWYQQDPGMELHLIHYSYGVNSTEKGDLSSESTVSRIRTEHFPLTLESARPSHTSQYLCASSTLDTIYFGEGSWLTVV.

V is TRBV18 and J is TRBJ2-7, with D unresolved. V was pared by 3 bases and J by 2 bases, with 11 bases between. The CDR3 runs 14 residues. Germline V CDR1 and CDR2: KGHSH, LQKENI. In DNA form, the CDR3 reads TGTGCCAGCTCACCTCTAACTGGAGCCTACGAGCAGTACTTC. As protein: CASSPLTGAYEQYF.

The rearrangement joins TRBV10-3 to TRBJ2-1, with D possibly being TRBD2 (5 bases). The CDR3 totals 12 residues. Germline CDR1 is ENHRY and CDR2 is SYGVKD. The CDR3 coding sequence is TGTGCAACTAGGGTCCCCCAAAGAGAGCAGTTCTTC. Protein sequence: CATRVPQREQFF.

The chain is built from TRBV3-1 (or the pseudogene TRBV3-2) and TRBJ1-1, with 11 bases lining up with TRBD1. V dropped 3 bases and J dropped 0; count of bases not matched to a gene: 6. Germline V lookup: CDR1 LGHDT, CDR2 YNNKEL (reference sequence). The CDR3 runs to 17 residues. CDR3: CASSQDRGLTLNTEAFF. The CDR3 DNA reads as TGTGCCAGCAGCCAGGACAGGGGGCTAACACTGAACACTGAAGCTTTCTTT.

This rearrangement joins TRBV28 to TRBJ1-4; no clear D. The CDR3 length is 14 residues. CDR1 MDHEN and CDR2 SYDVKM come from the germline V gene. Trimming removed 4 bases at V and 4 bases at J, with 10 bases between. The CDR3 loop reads CASSSPEGNEKLFF. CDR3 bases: TGTGCCAGCAGTTCCCCCGAGGGTAATGAAAAACTGTTTTTT.

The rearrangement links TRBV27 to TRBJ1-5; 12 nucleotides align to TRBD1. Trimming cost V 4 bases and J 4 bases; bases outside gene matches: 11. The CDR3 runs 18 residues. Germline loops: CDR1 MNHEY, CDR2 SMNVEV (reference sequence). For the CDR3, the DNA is TGTGCCAGCAGTTCAGGGACAGGGGGCTTGCGTCGAAATCAGCCCCAGCATTTT. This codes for CASSSGTGGLRRNQPQHF.

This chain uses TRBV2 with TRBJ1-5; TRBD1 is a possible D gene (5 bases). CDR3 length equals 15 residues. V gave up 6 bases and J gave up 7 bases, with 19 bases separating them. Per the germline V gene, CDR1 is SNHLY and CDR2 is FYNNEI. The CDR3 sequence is CASRERDLYGQPQHF. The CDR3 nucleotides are TGTGCCAGCAGGGAGAGGGACTTATACGGGCAGCCCCAGCATTTT.

CDR3 sequence: CASSQDSGEVGSYEQYF. In DNA form, the CDR3 reads TGTGCCAGCAGCCAAGATTCTGGGGAAGTGGGCTCCTACGAGCAGTACTTC. V and J are TRBV4-2 and TRBJ2-7; D gene uncertain. V lost 0 bases and J lost 0, with 15 bases in between. The germline gives CDR1 LGHNA, CDR2 YNFKEQ. CDR3 size: 17 residues.

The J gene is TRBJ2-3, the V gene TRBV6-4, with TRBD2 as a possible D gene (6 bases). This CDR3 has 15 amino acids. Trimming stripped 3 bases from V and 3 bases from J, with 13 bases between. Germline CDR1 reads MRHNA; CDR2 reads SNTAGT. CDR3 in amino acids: CASSEPGEGTDTQYF. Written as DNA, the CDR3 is TGTGCCAGCAGTGAACCGGGAGAGGGAACAGATACGCAGTATTTT.

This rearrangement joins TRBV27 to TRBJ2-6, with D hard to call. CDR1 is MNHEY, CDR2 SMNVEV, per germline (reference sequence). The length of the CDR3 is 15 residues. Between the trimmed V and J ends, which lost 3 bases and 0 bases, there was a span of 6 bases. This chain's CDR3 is CASSFSTSGANVLTF. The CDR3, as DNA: TGTGCCAGCAGTTTCAGTACCTCTGGGGCCAACGTCCTGACTTTC.

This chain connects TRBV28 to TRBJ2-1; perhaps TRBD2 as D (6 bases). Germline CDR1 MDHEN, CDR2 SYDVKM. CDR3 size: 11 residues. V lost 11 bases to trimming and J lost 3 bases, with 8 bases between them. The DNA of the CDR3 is TGTGCCTCGGGGGACTACAATGAGCAGTTCTTC. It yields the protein CASGDYNEQFF.

The CDR3 here is CSVEAPLGALAFF. Here the CDR3 DNA reads TGCAGCGTTGAAGCCCCTCTGGGGGCTTTAGCTTTCTTT. This chain uses TRBV29-1 with TRBJ1-1, with D possibly matching TRBD1 (6 bases). Germline loops: CDR1 SQVTM, CDR2 ANQGSEA. V was clipped by 1 base and J by 10 bases, with 16 bases between them. The CDR3 covers 13 residues.

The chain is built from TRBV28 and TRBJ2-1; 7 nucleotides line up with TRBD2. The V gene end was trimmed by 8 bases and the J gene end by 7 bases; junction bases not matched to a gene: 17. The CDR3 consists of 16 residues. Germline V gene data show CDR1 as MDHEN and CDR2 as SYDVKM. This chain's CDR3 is CASPRLAGDRLNEQFF. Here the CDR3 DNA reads TGTGCCAGCCCTAGACTAGCAGGAGATCGGTTGAATGAGCAGTTCTTC.

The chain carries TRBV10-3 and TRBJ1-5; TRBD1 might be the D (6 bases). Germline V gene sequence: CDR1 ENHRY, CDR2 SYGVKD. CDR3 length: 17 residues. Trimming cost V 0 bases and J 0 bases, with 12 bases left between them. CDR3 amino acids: CAISESRGWYSNQPQHF. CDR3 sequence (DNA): TGTGCCATCAGTGAGTCAAGGGGGTGGTATAGCAATCAGCCCCAGCATTTT.

CDR3 nucleotide sequence: TGTGCCAGCAGCGTAGCGGGGGCTGAAGCTTTCTTT. Residues: CASSVAGAEAFF. The gene calls are TRBV9 and TRBJ1-1; a weak D match, TRBD1 (5 bases). The V gene lost 0 bases and the J gene lost 6 bases, with 6 bases spanning the gap. Germline V gives CDR1 SGDLS, CDR2 YYNGEE. The CDR3 length is 12 residues.

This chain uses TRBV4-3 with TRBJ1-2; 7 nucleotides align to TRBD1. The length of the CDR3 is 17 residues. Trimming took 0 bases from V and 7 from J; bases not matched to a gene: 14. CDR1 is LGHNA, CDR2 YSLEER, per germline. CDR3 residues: CASSQDRGTTGAGGYTF. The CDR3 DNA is TGCGCCAGCAGCCAAGATCGGGGGACAACAGGGGCGGGTGGCTACACCTTC.

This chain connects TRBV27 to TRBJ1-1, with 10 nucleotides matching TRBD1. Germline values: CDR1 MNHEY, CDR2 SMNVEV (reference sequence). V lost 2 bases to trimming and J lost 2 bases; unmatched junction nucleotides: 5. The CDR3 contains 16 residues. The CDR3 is CASSLIGDRGNTEAFF. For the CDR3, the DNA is TGTGCCAGCAGTTTAATAGGGGACAGGGGAAACACTGAAGCTTTCTTT.

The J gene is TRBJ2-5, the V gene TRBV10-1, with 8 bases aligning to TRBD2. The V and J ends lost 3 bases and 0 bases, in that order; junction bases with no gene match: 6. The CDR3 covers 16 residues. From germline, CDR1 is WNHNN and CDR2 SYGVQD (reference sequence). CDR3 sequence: CASSEHPSGYQETQYF. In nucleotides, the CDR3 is TGCGCCAGCAGTGAACATCCTAGCGGGTACCAAGAGACCCAGTACTTC.

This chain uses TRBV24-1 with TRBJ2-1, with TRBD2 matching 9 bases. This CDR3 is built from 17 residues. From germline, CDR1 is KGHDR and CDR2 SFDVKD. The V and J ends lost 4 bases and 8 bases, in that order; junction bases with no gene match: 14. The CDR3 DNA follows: TGTGCCACCAGTGACCCCGGACTAGCGCGAGGTCTCCATGAGCAGTTCTTC. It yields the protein CATSDPGLARGLHEQFF.

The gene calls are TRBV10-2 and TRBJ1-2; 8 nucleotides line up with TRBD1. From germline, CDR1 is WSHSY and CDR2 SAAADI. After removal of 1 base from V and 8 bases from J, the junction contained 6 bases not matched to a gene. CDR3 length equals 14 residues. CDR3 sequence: CASSELVTGEGYTF. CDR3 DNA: TGCGCCAGCAGTGAGTTGGTGACAGGGGAAGGCTACACCTTC.

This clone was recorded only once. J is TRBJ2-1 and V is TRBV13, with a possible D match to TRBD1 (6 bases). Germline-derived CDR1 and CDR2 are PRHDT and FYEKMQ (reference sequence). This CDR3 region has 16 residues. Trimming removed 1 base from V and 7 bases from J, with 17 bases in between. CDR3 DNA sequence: TGTGCCAGCAGCTTAGTTCTGGGTGGGGGACAAAATGAGCAGTTCTTC. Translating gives CASSLVLGGGQNEQFF.

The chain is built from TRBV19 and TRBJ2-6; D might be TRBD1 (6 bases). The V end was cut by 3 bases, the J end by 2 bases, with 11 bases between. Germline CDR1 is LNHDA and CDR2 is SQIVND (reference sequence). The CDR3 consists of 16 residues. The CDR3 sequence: CASSISGVPGANVLTF. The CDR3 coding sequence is TGTGCCAGTAGTATTTCAGGGGTTCCTGGGGCCAACGTCCTGACTTTC.

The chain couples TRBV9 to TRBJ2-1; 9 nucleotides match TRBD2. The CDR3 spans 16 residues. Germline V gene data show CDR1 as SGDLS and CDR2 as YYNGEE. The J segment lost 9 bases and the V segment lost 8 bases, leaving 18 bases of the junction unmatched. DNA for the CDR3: TGTGCCAGGTCAACAAATTCTAGCGGGATCACGGGTGAGCAGTTCTTC. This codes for CARSTNSSGITGEQFF.

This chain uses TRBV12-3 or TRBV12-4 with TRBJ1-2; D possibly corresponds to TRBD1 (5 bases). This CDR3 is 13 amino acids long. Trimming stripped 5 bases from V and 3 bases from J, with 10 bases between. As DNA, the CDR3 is TGTGCCAGCAGTCGAGGGACGGACTATGGCTACACCTTC. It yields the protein CASSRGTDYGYTF.